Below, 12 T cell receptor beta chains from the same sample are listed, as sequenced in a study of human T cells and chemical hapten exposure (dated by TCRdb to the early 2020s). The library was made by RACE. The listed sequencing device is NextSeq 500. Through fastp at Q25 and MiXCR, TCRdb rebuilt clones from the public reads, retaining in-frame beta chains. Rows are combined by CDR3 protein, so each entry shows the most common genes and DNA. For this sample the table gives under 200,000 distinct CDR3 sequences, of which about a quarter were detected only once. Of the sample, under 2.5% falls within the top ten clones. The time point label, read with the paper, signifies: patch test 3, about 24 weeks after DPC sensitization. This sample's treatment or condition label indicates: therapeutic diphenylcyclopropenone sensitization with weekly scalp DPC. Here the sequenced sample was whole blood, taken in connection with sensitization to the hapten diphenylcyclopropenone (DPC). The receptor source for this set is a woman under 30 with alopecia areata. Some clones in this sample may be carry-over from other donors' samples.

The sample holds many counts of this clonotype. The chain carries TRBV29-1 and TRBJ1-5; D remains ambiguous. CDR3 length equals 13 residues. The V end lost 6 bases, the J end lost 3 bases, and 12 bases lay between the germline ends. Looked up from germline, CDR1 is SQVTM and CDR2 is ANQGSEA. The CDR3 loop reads CSVGGSVNQPQHF. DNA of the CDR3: TGCAGCGTCGGTGGGTCGGTCAATCAGCCCCAGCATTTT.

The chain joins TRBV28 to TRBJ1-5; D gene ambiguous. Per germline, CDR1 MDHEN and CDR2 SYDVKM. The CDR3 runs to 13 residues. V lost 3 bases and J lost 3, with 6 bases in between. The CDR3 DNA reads TGTGCCAGCAGTTTCCTCAACAATCAGCCCCAGCATTTT. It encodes CASSFLNNQPQHF.

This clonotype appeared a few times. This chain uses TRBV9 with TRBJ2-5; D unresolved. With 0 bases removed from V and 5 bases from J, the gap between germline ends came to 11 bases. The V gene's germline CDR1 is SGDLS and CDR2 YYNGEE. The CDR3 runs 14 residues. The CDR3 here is CASSVGPLRETQYF. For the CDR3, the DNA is TGTGCCAGCAGCGTAGGACCACTTCGGGAGACCCAGTACTTC. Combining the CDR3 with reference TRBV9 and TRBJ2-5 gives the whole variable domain DSGVTQTPKHLITATGQRVTLRCSPRSGDLSVYWYQQSLDQGLQFLIQYYNGEERAKGNILERFSAQQFPDLHSELNLSSLELGDSALYFCASSVGPLRETQYFGPGTRLLVL.

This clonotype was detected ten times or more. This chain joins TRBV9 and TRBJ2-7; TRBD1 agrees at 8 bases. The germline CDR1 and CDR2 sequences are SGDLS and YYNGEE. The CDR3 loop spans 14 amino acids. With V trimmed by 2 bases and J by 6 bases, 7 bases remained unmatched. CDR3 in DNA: TGTGCCAGCAGCGTTAAAGACAGGGGTGGCGAGCAGTACTTC. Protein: CASSVKDRGGEQYF.

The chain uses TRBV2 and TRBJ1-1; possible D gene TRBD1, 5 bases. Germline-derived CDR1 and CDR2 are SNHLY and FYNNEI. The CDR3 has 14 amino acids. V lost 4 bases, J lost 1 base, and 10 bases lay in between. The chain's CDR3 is CASSVRRENTEAFF. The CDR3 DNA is TGTGCCAGCAGTGTTCGCAGGGAGAACACTGAAGCTTTCTTT. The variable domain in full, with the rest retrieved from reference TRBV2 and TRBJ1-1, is EPEVTQTPSHQVTQMGQEVILRCVPISNHLYFYWYRQILGQKVEFLVSFYNNEISEKSEIFDDQFSVERPDGSNFTLKIRSTKLEDSAMYFCASSVRRENTEAFFGQGTRLTVV.

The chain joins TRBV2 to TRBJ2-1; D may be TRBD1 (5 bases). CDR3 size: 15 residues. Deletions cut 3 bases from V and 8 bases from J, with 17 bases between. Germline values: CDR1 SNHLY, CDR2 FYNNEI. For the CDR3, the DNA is TGTGCCAGCAGTGAGGTGCGGACATCAGGAGATGAGCAGTTCTTC. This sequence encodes CASSEVRTSGDEQFF.

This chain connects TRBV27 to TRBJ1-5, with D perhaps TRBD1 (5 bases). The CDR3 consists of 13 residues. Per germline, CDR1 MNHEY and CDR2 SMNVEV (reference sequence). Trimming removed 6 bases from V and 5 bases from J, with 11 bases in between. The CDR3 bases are TGTGCCAGCAGCCCAGGGTTCTATCAGCCCCAGCATTTT. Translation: CASSPGFYQPQHF.

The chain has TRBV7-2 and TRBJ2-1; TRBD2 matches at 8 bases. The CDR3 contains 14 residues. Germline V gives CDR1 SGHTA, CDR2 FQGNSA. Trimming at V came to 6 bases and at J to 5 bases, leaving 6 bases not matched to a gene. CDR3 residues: CASRAGTRDNEQFF. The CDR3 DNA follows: TGTGCCAGCAGAGCCGGGACTAGAGACAATGAGCAGTTCTTC.

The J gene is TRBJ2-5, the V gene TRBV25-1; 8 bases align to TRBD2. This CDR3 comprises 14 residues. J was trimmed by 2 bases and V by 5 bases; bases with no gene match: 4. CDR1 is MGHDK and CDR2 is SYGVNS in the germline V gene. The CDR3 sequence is CASSRGGAQETQYF. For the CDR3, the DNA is TGTGCCAGCAGTCGGGGGGGTGCGCAAGAGACCCAGTACTTC.

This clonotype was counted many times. The CDR3 DNA follows: TGCAGTGCTAGAGGCCGCCTCACTGAGGGAAACATTCAGTACTTC. Translating it yields CSARGRLTEGNIQYF. The chain is built from TRBV20-1 and TRBJ2-4, with D tentatively TRBD2 (5 bases). Germline V gene lookup returns CDR1 DFQATT and CDR2 SNEGSKA (reference sequence). This CDR3 has 15 amino acids. The V end lost 1 base, the J end lost 6 bases, and 16 bases lay between the germline ends.

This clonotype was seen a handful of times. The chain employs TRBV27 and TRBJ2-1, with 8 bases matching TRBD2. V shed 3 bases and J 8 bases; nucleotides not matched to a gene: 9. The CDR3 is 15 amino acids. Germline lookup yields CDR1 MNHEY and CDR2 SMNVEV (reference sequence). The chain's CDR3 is CASSFNPSGSHEQFF. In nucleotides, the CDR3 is TGTGCCAGCAGTTTCAACCCTAGCGGGTCCCATGAGCAGTTCTTC.

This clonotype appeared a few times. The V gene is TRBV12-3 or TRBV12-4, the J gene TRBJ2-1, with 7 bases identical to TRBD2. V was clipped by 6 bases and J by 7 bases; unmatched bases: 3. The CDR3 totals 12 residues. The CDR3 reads CASRLGGNEQFF. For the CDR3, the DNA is TGTGCCAGCAGGCTCGGGGGGAATGAGCAGTTCTTC.